Presented here are 30 T cell receptor beta chains from one specimen sequenced in a study of T-cell reconstitution after alpha-beta-depleted transplantation in children. Preparation of the TCRbeta library was carried out with unique molecular identifiers. TCRdb processed the PCR reads anew with MiXCR; each CDR3 protein has one entry. Seen here are about 980,000 distinct CDR3 sequences, about 29% observed once, and the top ten hold roughly 31%. The sample here was PBMCs, mostly from graft donor cells, taken 360 days after TCRalphabeta/CD19-depleted stem cell transplant. These TCRs come from a boy under two years old who had a stem cell transplant for SCID, so the T cells may come from the graft donor.

The V and J genes are TRBV11-2 and TRBJ2-7, with TRBD1 matching 12 bases. The germline V gene encodes CDR1 SGHAT and CDR2 FQNNGV. This CDR3 spans 15 amino acids. With 5 bases clipped from V and 5 bases from J, the junction kept 7 bases outside the gene matches. CDR3 nucleotides: TGTGCCAGCAGCCGGGACAGGGGGCTCATGAACGAGCAGTACTTC. Amino acids: CASSRDRGLMNEQYF.

This clonotype occurred a few times. Here the CDR3 reads CSASREGDTDTQYF. As DNA, the CDR3 is TGCAGTGCTAGCAGGGAAGGGGACACAGATACGCAGTATTTT. This sequence joins TRBV20-1 and TRBJ2-3; D is possibly TRBD1 (5 bases). V lost 3 bases and J 2 bases, leaving 12 bases between the germline ends. Germline CDR1 reads DFQATT; CDR2 reads SNEGSKA (reference sequence). CDR3 length: 14 amino acids.

CDR3 sequence: CASSLTRGYTGELFF. As DNA, the CDR3 is TGTGCCAGCAGCTTAACCAGGGGATACACCGGGGAGCTGTTTTTT. The chain has TRBV7-2 and TRBJ2-2; possibly TRBD1 for D (6 bases). The CDR3 runs to 15 residues. Per germline, CDR1 SGHTA and CDR2 FQGNSA. Trimming stripped 2 bases from V and 3 bases from J, with 10 bases between.

This clonotype came up a few times. The chain employs TRBV6-1 and TRBJ2-2; 8 bases match TRBD2. Germline CDR1 is MNHNS and CDR2 is SASEGT. This CDR3 region has 15 residues. The trim removed 11 bases at V and 2 bases at J, leaving 10 bases unmatched. The CDR3 DNA reads TGTGCCGCTGGAAGCGGGGGCCTAAACACCGGGGAGCTGTTTTTT. It encodes CAAGSGGLNTGELFF.

The chain combines TRBV5-1 with TRBJ1-1, with D unresolved. V was clipped by 0 bases and J by 2 bases, with 11 bases between them. Germline-derived CDR1 and CDR2 are SGHRS and YFSETQ. This CDR3 has 15 residues. The DNA of the CDR3 is TGCGCCAGCAGCTTGGATGAGGTCCCTAACACTGAAGCTTTCTTT. Encoded protein: CASSLDEVPNTEAFF.

The genes are TRBV2 and TRBJ2-7; TRBD1 is a possible D gene (5 bases). Germline CDR1 and CDR2: SNHLY and FYNNEI. CDR3 length: 13 residues. Trimming removed 10 bases at V and 0 bases at J, with 13 bases between. CDR3 sequence reads: CATRQPVSYEQYF. CDR3 DNA sequence: TGTGCCACTCGACAGCCCGTCTCCTACGAGCAGTACTTC.

In its sample, this clonotype was seen a few times. The chain carries TRBV24-1 and TRBJ1-1; no reliable D call. Germline CDR1 and CDR2: KGHDR and SFDVKD. The V gene lost 4 bases and the J gene lost 1 base, with 12 bases spanning the gap. This CDR3 has 15 residues. The CDR3 DNA reads TGTGCCACCAGTGACCCCTGGGTCGCGAACACTGAAGCTTTCTTT. This sequence encodes CATSDPWVANTEAFF.

The gene calls are TRBV5-4 and TRBJ2-2, with D possibly being TRBD1 (6 bases). The V gene's germline CDR1 is SGHNT and CDR2 YYREEE (reference sequence). The length of the CDR3 is 13 residues. The V end lost 9 bases, the J end lost 2 bases, and 11 bases lay between the germline ends. CDR3 DNA sequence: TGTGCCACCCGGGACACCAACACCGGGGAGCTGTTTTTT. Its translation is CATRDTNTGELFF.

The V gene is TRBV29-1, the J gene TRBJ1-1, with D unclear. V was cut by 7 bases and J by 3 bases, with 15 bases left in between. The CDR3 covers 13 residues. In germline, CDR1 is SQVTM, CDR2 ANQGSEA. DNA for the CDR3: TGCAGCGCCCGCGCCCAGTCGGACACTGAAGCTTTCTTT. Translation gives CSARAQSDTEAFF.

This clonotype was recorded a few times. The chain couples TRBV15 to TRBJ2-5, with no clear D. Germline CDR1 LNHNV, CDR2 YYDKDF (reference sequence). Trimming cost V 8 bases and J 4 bases, with 11 bases left between them. The CDR3 extends over 12 amino acids. Here the CDR3 reads CATSSLGETQYF. CDR3 coding DNA: TGTGCCACCTCGAGCCTAGGAGAGACCCAGTACTTC. The full variable domain, completed using reference TRBV15 and TRBJ2-5, is DAMVIQNPRYQVTQFGKPVTLSCSQTLNHNVMYWYQQKSSQAPKLLFHYYDKDFNNEADTPDNFQSRRPNTSFCFLDIRSPGLGDTAMYLCATSSLGETQYFGPGTRLLVL.

This clonotype was seen only a few times. This sequence joins TRBV11-2 and TRBJ2-7; a possible D gene is TRBD1 (6 bases). Germline CDR1 is SGHAT and CDR2 is FQNNGV. The germline V and J ends were trimmed by 1 base and 1 base, with 23 bases remaining between them. The CDR3 runs to 19 residues. The CDR3 region has the DNA TGTGCCAGCAGCTTAGGTGTCCCCTACAGGGCGGCCTCATCCTACGAGCAGTACTTC. Encoded protein: CASSLGVPYRAASSYEQYF. The entire variable domain, with the rest obtained from reference TRBV11-2 and TRBJ2-7, is as follows: EAGVAQSPRYKIIEKRQSVAFWCNPISGHATLYWYQQILGQGPKLLIQFQNNGVVDDSQLPKDRFSAERLKGVDSTLKIQPAKLEDSAVYLCASSLGVPYRAASSYEQYFGPGTRLTVT.

This clonotype was found a few times. The V gene is TRBV14, the J gene TRBJ2-1; no clear D. Trimming removed 1 base at V and 8 bases at J, with 9 bases between. CDR3 size: 13 residues. The V gene's germline CDR1 is SGHDN and CDR2 FVKESK. This CDR3 reads CASSQGHRDEQFF. CDR3 bases: TGTGCCAGCAGCCAAGGTCATAGGGATGAGCAGTTCTTC.

This clonotype turned up a few times. The V gene is TRBV15, the J gene TRBJ2-3; 7 bases agree with TRBD2. Germline assignment: CDR1 LNHNV and CDR2 YYDKDF (reference sequence). V dropped 0 bases and J dropped 1; count of bases not matched to a gene: 4. The CDR3 has 16 amino acids. DNA of the CDR3: TGTGCCACCAGCAGAGATGGGCTAGCGGGCACAGATACGCAGTATTTT. The encoded protein is CATSRDGLAGTDTQYF.

The CDR3 DNA sequence: TGTGCCAGCAGCCCCGGACTAGCGTTGGGCAATGAGCAGTTCTTC. This encodes CASSPGLALGNEQFF. This chain uses TRBV12-3 or TRBV12-4 with TRBJ2-1; 9 positions agree with TRBD2. This CDR3 is built from 15 residues. V lost 6 bases, J lost 6 bases, and 9 bases stayed unmatched.

The V call is TRBV10-1, the J call TRBJ2-2, with D unresolved. CDR3 length: 12 residues. CDR1 and CDR2 from the germline V gene are WNHNN and SYGVQD (reference sequence). The V end lost 5 bases, the J end lost 6 bases, and 7 bases lay between the germline ends. CDR3 nucleotide sequence: TGCGCCAGCAGTTCCGCTCCCGGGGAGCTGTTTTTT. Translation gives CASSSAPGELFF.

This CDR3 is CAISATGGTGELFF. Written as DNA, the CDR3 is TGTGCCATCAGTGCTACAGGCGGCACCGGGGAGCTGTTTTTT. The rearrangement joins TRBV10-3 to TRBJ2-2, with D perhaps matching TRBD1 (5 bases). Germline CDR1 ENHRY, CDR2 SYGVKD. The CDR3 sequence is 14 residues long. With 4 bases removed from V and 4 bases from J, the gap between germline ends came to 10 bases.

The chain combines TRBV4-3 with TRBJ2-3; no firm D call. Trimming pared 0 bases from V and 4 bases from J, leaving 8 bases between. Germline CDR1 reads LGHNA; CDR2 reads YSLEER. The CDR3 runs 14 residues. The CDR3 nucleotides are TGCGCCAGCAGCCAAGACTGGGCCCCAGATACGCAGTATTTT. Translation: CASSQDWAPDTQYF.

This clonotype was counted a few times. This chain links TRBV29-1 with TRBJ2-3; D may be TRBD2 (5 bases). The germline gives CDR1 SQVTM, CDR2 ANQGSEA. The germline V and J ends were trimmed by 5 bases and 4 bases, with 7 bases remaining between them. CDR3 length equals 11 residues. The DNA for the CDR3 is TGCAGCGTTCGAGGGTCAGATACGCAGTATTTT. Translating it yields CSVRGSDTQYF.

This clonotype showed up just a few times. V is TRBV7-8 and J is TRBJ1-2; D is perhaps TRBD1 (5 bases). The CDR3 extends over 15 amino acids. Germline loops: CDR1 SGHVS, CDR2 FQNEAQ. Trimming stripped 5 bases from V and 2 bases from J, with 15 bases between. The CDR3 sequence is CASSLDSSTNYGYTF. The CDR3, as DNA: TGTGCCAGCAGCCTAGACAGTTCTACCAACTATGGCTACACCTTC.

This clonotype was counted a few times. The chain joins TRBV2 to TRBJ2-1; D is unclear. The germline V gene encodes CDR1 SNHLY and CDR2 FYNNEI. The CDR3 length is 12 residues. The V gene lost 5 bases and the J gene lost 5 bases, with 7 bases spanning the gap. The CDR3 loop reads CASSSGNNEQFF. DNA of the CDR3: TGTGCCAGCAGTTCTGGAAACAATGAGCAGTTCTTC.

Only a few counts were recorded for this clonotype. The CDR3 DNA sequence: TGCAGTGCAGCGACTAGCGGGGGCCTTAATGAGCAGTTCTTC. Translated: CSAATSGGLNEQFF. This chain links TRBV20-1 with TRBJ2-1, with 12 bases fitting TRBD2. Germline trimming cut 6 bases from V and 7 bases from J; bases unmatched to any gene: 7. The germline gives CDR1 DFQATT, CDR2 SNEGSKA (reference sequence). CDR3 length: 14 amino acids.

This clonotype turned up a few times. The V gene is TRBV5-1, the J gene TRBJ2-1, with 8 positions matching TRBD2. V shed 9 bases and J 2 bases; nucleotides not matched to a gene: 13. The CDR3 is made up of 16 amino acids. Germline V gene sequence: CDR1 SGHRS, CDR2 YFSETQ. The CDR3 region has the DNA TGCGCCACGGCACCGACTCGGGGGGGCCCCTACAATGAGCAGTTCTTC. Protein product: CATAPTRGGPYNEQFF. The full variable domain, its missing parts supplied by reference TRBV5-1 and TRBJ2-1, is KAGVTQTPRYLIKTRGQQVTLSCSPISGHRSVSWYQQTPGQGLQFLFEYFSETQRNKGNFPGRFSGRQFSNSRSEMNVSTLELGDSALYLCATAPTRGGPYNEQFFGPGTRLTVL.

This clonotype showed up just a few times. The V gene is TRBV10-3, the J gene TRBJ2-1; weak D call: TRBD2 (5 bases). Germline V CDR1 and CDR2: ENHRY, SYGVKD. Trimming pared 4 bases from V and 5 bases from J, leaving 15 bases between. The CDR3 sequence is 15 residues long. For the CDR3, the DNA is TGTGCCATCAGTGTTCTCGGTTACGGGAACAATGAGCAGTTCTTC. It yields the protein CAISVLGYGNNEQFF.

The sample holds a few counts of this clonotype. The rearrangement uses TRBV20-1 and TRBJ2-3; D is undetermined. V was shortened by 6 bases and J by 2 bases, with 9 bases between the two germline ends. The CDR3 runs to 12 residues. From germline, CDR1 is DFQATT and CDR2 SNEGSKA (reference sequence). The CDR3, as DNA: TGCAGTGCCGTGGGGAACACAGATACGCAGTATTTT. This gives the protein CSAVGNTDTQYF.

There are a few counts of this clonotype. This chain joins TRBV27 and TRBJ2-5, with 12 nucleotides matching TRBD1. Per the germline V gene, CDR1 is MNHEY and CDR2 is SMNVEV (reference sequence). The J segment lost 5 bases and the V segment lost 8 bases, leaving 12 bases of the junction unmatched. This CDR3 is 16 amino acids long. CDR3 bases: TGTGCCAGCGGCCGGGACAGGGGGCAGTTCGGGGAGACCCAGTACTTC. As protein: CASGRDRGQFGETQYF.

This clonotype has more than one count but fewer than ten. The V and J genes are TRBV7-2 and TRBJ2-1; TRBD2 matches at 7 bases. Germline CDR1 SGHTA, CDR2 FQGNSA. CDR3 length: 16 amino acids. Unmatched junction bases numbered 6, after V lost 4 bases and J lost 0 bases. CDR3 amino acids: CASSWPGGTSYNEQFF. The DNA for the CDR3 is TGTGCCAGCAGCTGGCCGGGAGGTACCTCCTACAATGAGCAGTTCTTC.

The chain has TRBV9 and TRBJ2-3, with D uncertain. With 0 bases removed from V and 5 bases from J, the gap between germline ends came to 4 bases. This CDR3 comprises 12 residues. Germline CDR1 is SGDLS and CDR2 is YYNGEE. The chain's CDR3 is CASSVAVDTQYF. The CDR3 bases are TGTGCCAGCAGCGTAGCCGTAGATACGCAGTATTTT.

The chain has TRBV12-3 or TRBV12-4 and TRBJ1-4; 8 bases line up with TRBD1. Germline trimming cut 3 bases from V and 8 bases from J; bases unmatched to any gene: 5. The CDR3 spans 14 residues. This CDR3 reads CASSFTGGWEKLFF. The CDR3 DNA sequence: TGTGCCAGCAGTTTCACAGGGGGATGGGAAAAACTGTTTTTT.

This clonotype was seen more than once but under ten times. This rearrangement joins TRBV6-2 or TRBV6-3 to TRBJ1-5, with D perhaps matching TRBD1 (6 bases). Germline V gene lookup returns CDR1 MNHEY and CDR2 SVGEGT. The V end was cut by 5 bases, the J end by 5 bases, with 22 bases between. The CDR3 covers 17 residues. The CDR3, as DNA: TGTGCCAGCAGTGCCCGGGACACCCCATGGGATTATCAGCCCCAGCATTTT. Translation gives CASSARDTPWDYQPQHF.

The chain has TRBV7-7 and TRBJ2-2, with a possible D match to TRBD2 (6 bases). Trimming left V 2 bases short and J 1 base short, with 11 bases between. CDR3 length: 16 residues. Germline V gene sequence: CDR1 SSHAT, CDR2 FNYEAQ (reference sequence). Written as DNA, the CDR3 is TGTGCCAGCAGCTTATCACGGGGACTGAACACCGGGGAGCTGTTTTTT. It yields the protein CASSLSRGLNTGELFF.